The present TCR beta chain was sequenced within a study of shared clonotypes between healthy human individuals. Ten immunoSEQ deep assay plates were used by the authors to sequence unsorted PBMC DNA. Sequencing used immunoSEQ multiplex PCR; TCRdb keeps in-frame clones, though not all of them. This repertoire shows approximately 440,000 clones, roughly 80% found once; its top ten account for around 11%. There were no recent acute infections or vaccinations among the donors, who were healthy HIV-negative adults. CDR1 GTSNPN and CDR2 SVGIG come from the germline V gene (reference sequence). This CDR3 has 14 residues. Trimming took 2 bases from V and 4 from J; bases not matched to a gene: 5.

This chain links TRBV30 with TRBJ2-7; 10 bases are shared with TRBD2. The sequence came from a woman between 40 and 55 years old in good health. Some clones in this sample may be carry-over from other donors' samples. The sample comprised PBMCs. CDR3: CAWSSGRALYEQYF. CDR3 nucleotide sequence: TGTGCCTGGAGTAGCGGGAGGGCCCTATACGAGCAGTACTTC.